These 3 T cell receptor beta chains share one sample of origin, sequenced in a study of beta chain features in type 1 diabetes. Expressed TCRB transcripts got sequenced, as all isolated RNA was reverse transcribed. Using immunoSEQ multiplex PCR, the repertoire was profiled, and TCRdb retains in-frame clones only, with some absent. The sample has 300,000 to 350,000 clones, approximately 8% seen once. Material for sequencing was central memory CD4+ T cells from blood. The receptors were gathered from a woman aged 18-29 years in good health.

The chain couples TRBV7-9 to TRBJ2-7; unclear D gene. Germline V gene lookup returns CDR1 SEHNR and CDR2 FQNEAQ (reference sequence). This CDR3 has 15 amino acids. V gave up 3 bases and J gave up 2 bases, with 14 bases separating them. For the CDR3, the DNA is TGTGCCAGCAGCTTCATGGCTAGAGATCCCTACGAGCAGTACTTC. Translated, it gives CASSFMARDPYEQYF.

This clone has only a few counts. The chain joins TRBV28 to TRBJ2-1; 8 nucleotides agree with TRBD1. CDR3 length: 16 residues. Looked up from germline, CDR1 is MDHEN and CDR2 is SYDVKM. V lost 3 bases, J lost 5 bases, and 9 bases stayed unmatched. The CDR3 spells CASSFPQGAWDNEQFF. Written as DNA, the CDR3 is TGTGCCAGCAGTTTTCCTCAGGGGGCTTGGGACAATGAGCAGTTCTTC.

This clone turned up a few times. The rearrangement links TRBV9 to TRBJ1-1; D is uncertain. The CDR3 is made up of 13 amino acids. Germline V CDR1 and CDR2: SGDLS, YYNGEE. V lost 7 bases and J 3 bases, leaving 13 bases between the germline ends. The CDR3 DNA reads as TGTGCCAGCGCCCGTACCGTGGACACTGAAGCTTTCTTT. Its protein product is CASARTVDTEAFF.